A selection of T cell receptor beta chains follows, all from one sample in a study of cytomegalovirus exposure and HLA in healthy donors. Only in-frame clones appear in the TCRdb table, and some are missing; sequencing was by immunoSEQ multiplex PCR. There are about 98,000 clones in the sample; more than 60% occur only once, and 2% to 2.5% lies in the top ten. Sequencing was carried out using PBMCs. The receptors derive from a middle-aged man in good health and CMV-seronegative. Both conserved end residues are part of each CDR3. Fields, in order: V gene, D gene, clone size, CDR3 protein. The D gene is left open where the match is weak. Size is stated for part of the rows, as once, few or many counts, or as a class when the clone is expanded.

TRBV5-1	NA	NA	CASSLDRVMDEQYF
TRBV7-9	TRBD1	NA	CASSSRQGAKNIQYF
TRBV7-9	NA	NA	CASSHGQIYEQYF
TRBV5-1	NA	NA	CASSLAAQYQETQYF
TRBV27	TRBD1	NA	CASSRTGRIVYEQYF
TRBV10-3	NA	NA	CAISETRQDHQPQHF
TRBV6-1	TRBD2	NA	CASRRGLGVNEQFF
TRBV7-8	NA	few	CASRKDSANEKLFF
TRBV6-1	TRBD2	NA	CASRPSGRYNEQFF
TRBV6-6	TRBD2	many	CASSPGGGESDYRFF
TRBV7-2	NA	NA	CASSLGAAPPSVETQYF
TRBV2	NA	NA	CASSPRTASDEKLFF
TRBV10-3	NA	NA	CATPYSLTGLYEQYF
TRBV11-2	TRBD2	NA	CASSVLAGGPYEQYF
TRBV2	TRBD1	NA	CASIPSGQGVGYTF
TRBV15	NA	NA	CATSRARSTAVEQFF
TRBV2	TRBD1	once	CASSRDRNYEQYF
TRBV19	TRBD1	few	CASPRTGDPSGANVLTF
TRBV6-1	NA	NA	CASSGSAADVTQYF
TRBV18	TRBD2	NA	CASSPLPSGGTTDTQYF
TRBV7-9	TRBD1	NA	CASSSTGDSSIAYEQYF
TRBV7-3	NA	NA	CASSTYPSYEQYF
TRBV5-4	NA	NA	CASSLPSTRPIPDTQYF
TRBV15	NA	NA	CATSRDITGLNYGYTF
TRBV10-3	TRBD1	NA	CAISAGGGGYGYTF
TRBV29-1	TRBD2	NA	CSVELGGRATGELFF
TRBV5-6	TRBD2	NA	CASSSRRTSGLKNIQYF
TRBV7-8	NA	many	CASTAGANVLTF